This T cell receptor beta chain comes out of a study of T-cell memory formation after mild COVID-19 (dated by TCRdb to about 2021). Turning to the overall study: Most TCR sequence clusters were specific to one of the two donors. In a couple of donors, T-cell clones that expanded and contracted after mild COVID-19 were tracked by sequencing TCRalpha and TCRbeta repertoires over time. Two young, previously healthy adult volunteers made up the cohort, one male and one female. Findings and caveats that apply to the study as a whole: The study included only a couple of mild cases, and larger cohorts that include severe cases with pre-infection samples were judged to be necessary. Contracting CD4+ clones were found mainly in CM and EM memory subsets, while CD8+ clones were enriched in EMRA. Whether the second-wave clones peaking on day 37 were SARS-CoV-2 specific was not confirmed. Some responding clones were found in pre-infection memory, which suggests that pre-existing cross-reactive memory T cells took part in the SARS-CoV-2 response. From day 15 to 85, contracting clones showed balanced CD4/CD8 phenotypes, whereas a second wave of clones that expanded from day 15 to 37 leaned towards CD4+.

These reads were obtained on an Illumina NovaSeq 6000. Using 5'RACE with constant-segment primers, TCRalpha and TCRbeta cDNA libraries were constructed, with sample barcodes and unique molecular identifiers added in the process. Trizol reagent was used to extract RNA from every sample. Libraries were amplified in two PCR steps, with a second sample barcode and Illumina TruSeq adapters added in the second step. Sequencing of the libraries was done on an Illumina NovaSeq, producing 2 x 150 bp paired-end reads. The study's processing was this. Reads were demultiplexed and collapsed into UMI-guided consensus sequences with migec v1.2.7. Using mixcr v2.1.11, the UMI consensuses were aligned to TRA and TRB V and J templates and assembled into clonotypes. A clonotype was counted as expanded or contracted only if both edgeR and NoisET called the change significant, with noise models trained on biological replicates. For edgeR calls, a false discovery rate-adjusted p below 0.01 and a log2 fold-change threshold of 1 were applied. As an exploratory analysis of dynamics, max-normalized trajectories of the 1000 most abundant clonotypes were examined by PCA with hierarchical clustering. Separately sequenced CD4+ and CD8+ repertoires were used to assign the CD4 or CD8 phenotype of responding clones. TCRdb trimmed the raw reads at Q25, called clones with MiXCR and kept productive beta chains. Rows with a matching CDR3 protein are joined into one entry that keeps the most common DNA and genes. The V and J calls and clone size are TCRdb's, not the authors'. The table for this sample lists approximately 30,000 distinct CDR3 sequences; 15% to 20% of them were counted only once. The top ten clonotypes cover about 1.4% of the sample.

PBMCs were isolated by Ficoll-Paque density gradient centrifugation. This clonotype was detected a few times. Its antigen remains undetermined. Qualities for individual bases were not recorded, and no much larger clone is one base off. Based on the germline V gene (reference sequence), the CDR1 and CDR2 sequences are SEHNR and FQNEAQ. Cut back by 3 bases and 0 bases, the V and J ends lie 14 bases apart. The CDR3 runs 17 amino acids, cysteine and phenylalanine included. Kept here is only the CDR3 DNA, which spans 51 bases and is read in frame from base 1. The chain is made from TRBV7-9 and TRBJ2-2, with the D segment identity uncertain. The clonotype was recovered from an adult who had mild COVID-19 (a few samples of this study predate the infection). The sample titles of this study are shuffled in the database, so cell type and time point are left out. Sequenced material: PBMCs or a T cell subset sorted from them (not recorded which). The nucleotide sequence reads TGTGCCAGCAGCTTGGCCAGACATGCTACGAACACCGGGGAGCTGTTTTTT. This codes for CASSLARHATNTGELFF. The CDR3 plus the reference TRBV7-9 and TRBJ2-2 genes for the other parts give the full variable domain: DTGVSQNPRHKITKRGQNVTFRCDPISEHNRLYWYRQTLGQGPEFLTYFQNEAQLEKSRLLSDRFSAERPKGSFSTLEIQRTEQGDSAMYLCASSLARHATNTGELFFGEGSRLTVL.